This is a list of T cell receptor beta chains from one sample in a study of blood T cell repertoires in COVID-19. Profiling relied on immunoSEQ multiplex PCR, and the TCRdb table lists in-frame clones only, not all of them. The table shows a few hundred thousand clones, with approximately 82% occurring only once. Sequencing used peripheral blood. Receptor source: a woman aged 45-60 years with acute or convalescent COVID-19. Each CDR3 is given with its conserved first and last residue. Each record gives: D gene, clone size, J gene, CDR3 length, V gene, CDR3 protein, CDR3 DNA. The D gene is left open where the match is weak. Clone size is not always given. Where it is, it says once, few, many or a class for expanded clones.

d_call: -
clone_size: -
j_call: TRBJ1-1
cdr3_length: 13
v_call: TRBV5-5
cdr3_aa: CASSLEGFTEAFF
cdr3_nt: TGTGCCAGCAGCTTGGAGGGGTTCACTGAAGCTTTCTTT

d_call: -
clone_size: -
j_call: TRBJ1-5
cdr3_length: 16
v_call: TRBV4-1
cdr3_aa: CASSQTLRTVNQPQHF
cdr3_nt: TGCGCCAGCAGCCAGACTTTGAGGACAGTGAATCAGCCCCAGCATTTT

d_call: TRBD2
clone_size: -
j_call: TRBJ2-7
cdr3_length: 19
v_call: TRBV4-2
cdr3_aa: CASSQDAPLGLAGAYEQYF
cdr3_nt: TGTGCCAGCAGCCAAGATGCCCCCCTGGGGCTAGCGGGAGCCTACGAGCAGTACTTC

d_call: -
clone_size: -
j_call: TRBJ2-5
cdr3_length: 13
v_call: TRBV7-8
cdr3_aa: CASSLGSGETQYF
cdr3_nt: TGTGCCAGCAGCTTAGGGTCGGGAGAGACCCAGTACTTC

d_call: TRBD1
clone_size: -
j_call: TRBJ1-2
cdr3_length: 15
v_call: TRBV2
cdr3_aa: CASSGQGQTNYGYTF
cdr3_nt: TGTGCCAGCAGCGGACAGGGGCAAACTAACTATGGCTACACCTTC

d_call: -
clone_size: -
j_call: TRBJ1-1
cdr3_length: 14
v_call: TRBV7-2
cdr3_aa: CASSLWGGDTEAFF
cdr3_nt: TGTGCCAGCAGCTTATGGGGAGGGGACACTGAAGCTTTCTTT

d_call: -
clone_size: once
j_call: TRBJ1-1
cdr3_length: 12
v_call: TRBV3-1/TRBV3-2
cdr3_aa: CATRDWGTEAFF
cdr3_nt: TGTGCCACCCGGGACTGGGGCACTGAAGCTTTCTTT

d_call: TRBD1
clone_size: -
j_call: TRBJ1-1
cdr3_length: 15
v_call: TRBV7-8
cdr3_aa: CASSLRTGGGTEAFF
cdr3_nt: TGTGCCAGCAGCCTAAGGACAGGGGGCGGCACTGAAGCTTTCTTT

d_call: -
clone_size: few
j_call: TRBJ2-2
cdr3_length: 12
v_call: TRBV29-1
cdr3_aa: CSGGEDTGELFF
cdr3_nt: TGCAGCGGAGGGGAGGACACCGGGGAGCTGTTTTTT

d_call: TRBD1
clone_size: few
j_call: TRBJ1-5
cdr3_length: 18
v_call: TRBV19
cdr3_aa: CASSIVPRRDRSNQPQHF
cdr3_nt: TGTGCCAGTAGTATAGTCCCCCGCCGGGACAGGAGCAATCAGCCCCAGCATTTT

d_call: -
clone_size: -
j_call: TRBJ2-5
cdr3_length: 14
v_call: TRBV19
cdr3_aa: CASRNKGGQETQYF
cdr3_nt: TGTGCCAGTAGGAACAAAGGGGGCCAAGAGACCCAGTACTTC

d_call: -
clone_size: -
j_call: TRBJ1-2
cdr3_length: 11
v_call: TRBV6-5
cdr3_aa: CASSSNYGYTF
cdr3_nt: TGTGCCAGCAGTTCAAACTATGGCTACACCTTC

d_call: -
clone_size: -
j_call: TRBJ1-4
cdr3_length: 15
v_call: TRBV6-6
cdr3_aa: CASNSKGGYSEKLFF
cdr3_nt: TGTGCCAGCAACTCAAAGGGGGGGTACTCTGAAAAACTGTTTTTT

d_call: TRBD1
clone_size: -
j_call: TRBJ1-4
cdr3_length: 17
v_call: TRBV3-1/TRBV3-2
cdr3_aa: CASSHRTGAGSNEKLFF
cdr3_nt: TGTGCCAGCAGCCATAGGACAGGGGCAGGGAGTAATGAAAAACTGTTTTTT

d_call: -
clone_size: -
j_call: TRBJ2-7
cdr3_length: 16
v_call: TRBV10-3
cdr3_aa: CAISEVQAAFWYEQYF
cdr3_nt: TGTGCCATCAGTGAGGTTCAGGCCGCCTTTTGGTACGAGCAGTACTTC

d_call: -
clone_size: -
j_call: TRBJ2-3
cdr3_length: 16
v_call: TRBV6-6
cdr3_aa: CASSYPRGASTDTQYF
cdr3_nt: TGTGCCAGCAGTTACCCTCGGGGGGCCAGCACAGATACGCAGTATTTT

d_call: TRBD1
clone_size: -
j_call: TRBJ2-7
cdr3_length: 13
v_call: TRBV6-5
cdr3_aa: CAIRTGSSYEQYF
cdr3_nt: TGTGCCATCCGGACAGGGAGCTCCTACGAGCAGTACTTC

d_call: -
clone_size: -
j_call: TRBJ1-4
cdr3_length: 15
v_call: TRBV7-6
cdr3_aa: CASSFNRAENEKLFF
cdr3_nt: TGTGCCAGCAGCTTTAACAGGGCCGAAAATGAAAAACTGTTTTTT

d_call: TRBD1
clone_size: -
j_call: TRBJ1-1
cdr3_length: 17
v_call: TRBV12-5
cdr3_aa: CASGLETGTEYAAEAFF
cdr3_nt: TGTGCTAGTGGTTTGGAAACCGGGACAGAGTACGCCGCTGAAGCTTTCTTT

d_call: -
clone_size: -
j_call: TRBJ1-6
cdr3_length: 12
v_call: TRBV10-1
cdr3_aa: CASSETNSPLHF
cdr3_nt: TGCGCCAGCAGTGAGACAAATTCACCCCTCCACTTT

d_call: -
clone_size: -
j_call: TRBJ1-1
cdr3_length: 13
v_call: TRBV11-2
cdr3_aa: CASSLREDTEAFF
cdr3_nt: TGTGCCAGCAGCTTGCGGGAGGACACTGAAGCTTTCTTT

d_call: -
clone_size: -
j_call: TRBJ2-3
cdr3_length: 11
v_call: TRBV2
cdr3_aa: CASSGQDTQYF
cdr3_nt: TGTGCCAGCAGTGGTCAAGATACGCAGTATTTT

d_call: -
clone_size: few
j_call: TRBJ2-3
cdr3_length: 14
v_call: TRBV13
cdr3_aa: CASSPQGRGDTQYF
cdr3_nt: TGTGCCAGCAGCCCCCAGGGGCGCGGAGATACGCAGTATTTT

d_call: -
clone_size: -
j_call: TRBJ2-1
cdr3_length: 16
v_call: TRBV7-2
cdr3_aa: CASSPRRGLSYNEQFF
cdr3_nt: TGTGCCAGCAGCCCGAGGAGGGGGCTCTCCTACAATGAGCAGTTCTTC

d_call: -
clone_size: -
j_call: TRBJ1-2
cdr3_length: 14
v_call: TRBV7-9
cdr3_aa: CASSNWDNSKDYTF
cdr3_nt: TGTGCCAGCAGCAACTGGGACAACTCAAAGGACTACACCTTC

d_call: TRBD1
clone_size: -
j_call: TRBJ2-3
cdr3_length: 15
v_call: TRBV25-1
cdr3_aa: CASSEVGQGADTQYF
cdr3_nt: TGTGCCAGCAGCGAGGTCGGACAGGGGGCGGATACGCAGTATTTT

d_call: TRBD1
clone_size: -
j_call: TRBJ1-2
cdr3_length: 13
v_call: TRBV9
cdr3_aa: CASSAGTGIGYTF
cdr3_nt: TGTGCCAGCAGCGCCGGGACAGGGATAGGCTACACCTTC

d_call: TRBD2
clone_size: once
j_call: TRBJ2-1
cdr3_length: 15
v_call: TRBV5-1
cdr3_aa: CASSFSGLDDNEQFF
cdr3_nt: TGCGCCAGCAGCTTTAGCGGGCTAGACGACAATGAGCAGTTCTTC

d_call: TRBD1
clone_size: once
j_call: TRBJ1-5
cdr3_length: 12
v_call: TRBV29-1
cdr3_aa: CSVRQGAGPQHF
cdr3_nt: TGCAGCGTTAGACAGGGGGCCGGGCCCCAGCATTTT

d_call: TRBD1
clone_size: once
j_call: TRBJ2-7
cdr3_length: 14
v_call: TRBV3-1/TRBV3-2
cdr3_aa: CASSHSTGTYEQYF
cdr3_nt: TGTGCCAGCAGCCACTCGACAGGGACCTACGAGCAGTACTTC